This TCR beta chain was identified during a study of shared T cell receptors in the human thymus. Per the germline V gene, CDR1 is MRHNA and CDR2 is SNTAGT. CDR3 length equals 14 residues. The V end was cut by 7 bases, the J end by 4 bases, with 14 bases between. Libraries were prepared by immunoSEQ multiplex PCR; TCRdb keeps only in-frame clonotypes and omits some of them. The data contain over 60,000 clones, 90% to 95% of them singletons. The sequencing input was thymocytes. The TCR originated in a human donor. The chain is built from TRBV6-4 and TRBJ1-5; D unresolved. This CDR3 is CASISVGGNQPQHF. CDR3 in DNA: TGTGCCAGCATCAGTGTCGGCGGTAATCAGCCCCAGCATTTT.